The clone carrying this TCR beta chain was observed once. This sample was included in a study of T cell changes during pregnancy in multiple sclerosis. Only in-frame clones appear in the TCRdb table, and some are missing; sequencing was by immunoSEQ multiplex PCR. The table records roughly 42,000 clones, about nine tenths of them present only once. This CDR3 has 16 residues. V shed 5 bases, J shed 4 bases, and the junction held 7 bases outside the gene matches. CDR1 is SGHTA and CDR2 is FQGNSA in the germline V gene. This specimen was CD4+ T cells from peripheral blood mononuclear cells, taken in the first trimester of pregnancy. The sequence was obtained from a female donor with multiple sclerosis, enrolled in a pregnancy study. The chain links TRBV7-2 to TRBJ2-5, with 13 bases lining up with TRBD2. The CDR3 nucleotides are TGTGCCAGCAGCGAGATACGACTAGCGGGAGGAGAGACCCAGTACTTC. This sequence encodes CASSEIRLAGGETQYF.